This is a list of T cell receptor beta chains from one sample in a study of blood T cells in healthy people across ages. MiXCR, applied by TCRdb to the 5' RACE reads, yields one record per CDR3 protein. The sample has some 700,000 distinct CDR3 sequences, approximately 39% seen once. Sequencing input: blood. The receptors shown here come from a woman aged 60 to 75 in good health. The CDR3 runs from the conserved cysteine through the conserved F or W. The order of the fields is V gene, J gene, clone size, D gene, CDR3 protein, CDR3 DNA. D genes are given only for firm matches. Clone size is stated in some rows and not others, as once, few, many or a class when expanded.

TRBV14,TRBJ2-2,NA,NA,CASSQAFTGELFF,TGTGCCAGCAGCCAAGCCTTCACCGGGGAGCTGTTTTTT
TRBV20-1,TRBJ2-5,few,NA,CSAPRGSRSGETQYF,TGCAGTGCGCCGAGGGGGAGTCGTTCCGGAGAGACCCAGTACTTC
TRBV30,TRBJ2-2,NA,NA,CAWKFTGELFF,TGTGCCTGGAAGTTCACCGGGGAGCTGTTTTTT
TRBV5-6,TRBJ1-4,NA,NA,CASSHGANEKLIF,TGTGCCAGCAGCCACGGAGCTAATGAAAAACTGATTTTT
TRBV9,TRBJ2-5,few,TRBD2,CASSVASGISGETQYF,TGTGCCAGCAGCGTAGCTAGCGGGATTTCCGGAGAGACCCAGTACTTC
TRBV20-1,TRBJ2-5,few,TRBD2,CSARRTSGGETQYF,TGCAGTGCTAGGCGGACTAGCGGGGGAGAGACCCAGTACTTC
TRBV7-2,TRBJ2-7,NA,NA,CASGGYPSYTYEQYF,TGTGCCAGCGGGGGTTACCCAAGTTATACCTACGAGCAGTACTTC
TRBV7-2,TRBJ2-7,many,TRBD2,CASSYMGSGSSYEQYF,TGTGCCAGCAGCTACATGGGTAGCGGGAGCTCCTACGAGCAGTACTTC
TRBV7-3,TRBJ2-7,NA,TRBD1,CASSLTQGAPPYF,TGTGCCAGCAGCTTAACACAGGGGGCCCCACCGTACTTC
TRBV7-9,TRBJ2-1,NA,TRBD2,CASSKGLAGQRREQFF,TGTGCCAGCAGCAAGGGACTAGCGGGACAAAGAAGGGAGCAGTTCTTC
TRBV4-1,TRBJ2-5,few,NA,CASSQEGAQETQYF,TGCGCCAGCAGCCAAGAGGGGGCGCAAGAGACCCAGTACTTC
TRBV20-1,TRBJ2-1,few,TRBD1,CSAVPRGLYNEQFF,TGCAGTGCTGTACCCAGGGGGCTTTACAATGAGCAGTTCTTC